This T cell receptor (beta chain) was recovered during a study of T cells in Graves' hyperthyroidism and ophthalmopathy. The V gene's germline CDR1 is SGHTA and CDR2 FQGTGA. The J segment lost 8 bases and the V segment lost 4 bases, leaving 7 bases of the junction unmatched. CDR3 length: 14 residues. Patients aged 18 to 65 had newly diagnosed hyperthyroidism that had lasted under 2 months. TCR beta CDR3 sequences were amplified from RNA transcripts. The study used the HTBI primer set for a first-round RT-PCR of the TCR CDR3. TCRdb recomputed calls from the multiplex PCR reads with MiXCR, one row per CDR3 protein. Here the sample spans 550,000 to 850,000 distinct CDR3 sequences, around 19% being singletons.

The material sequenced was blood. This TCR came from a woman aged 50 to 65 with Graves' hyperthyroidism that later progressed to Graves' ophthalmopathy. The chain has TRBV7-3 and TRBJ2-1, with 8 nucleotides matching TRBD2. The CDR3 region has the DNA TGTGCCAGCAGCTGGTCGGGGGGGTGGTATGAGCAGTTCTTC. Translated: CASSWSGGWYEQFF.